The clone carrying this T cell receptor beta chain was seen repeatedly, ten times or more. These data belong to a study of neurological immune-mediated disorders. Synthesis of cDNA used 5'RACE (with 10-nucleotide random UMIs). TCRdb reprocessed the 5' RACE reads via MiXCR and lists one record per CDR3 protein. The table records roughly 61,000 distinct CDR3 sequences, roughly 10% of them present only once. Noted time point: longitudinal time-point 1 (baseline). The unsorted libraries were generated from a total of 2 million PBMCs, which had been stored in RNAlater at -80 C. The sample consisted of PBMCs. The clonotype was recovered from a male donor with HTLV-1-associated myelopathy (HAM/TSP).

The CDR3 nucleotides are TGCGCCAGCGAGGGGGGGGGGAGGATGAACACTGAAGCTTTCTTT. Protein: CASEGGGRMNTEAFF. This chain joins TRBV5-1 and TRBJ1-1; perhaps TRBD1 as D (6 bases). Germline V gives CDR1 SGHRS, CDR2 YFSETQ. The length of the CDR3 is 15 residues. V was trimmed by 7 bases and J by 0 bases, leaving 16 bases between them.